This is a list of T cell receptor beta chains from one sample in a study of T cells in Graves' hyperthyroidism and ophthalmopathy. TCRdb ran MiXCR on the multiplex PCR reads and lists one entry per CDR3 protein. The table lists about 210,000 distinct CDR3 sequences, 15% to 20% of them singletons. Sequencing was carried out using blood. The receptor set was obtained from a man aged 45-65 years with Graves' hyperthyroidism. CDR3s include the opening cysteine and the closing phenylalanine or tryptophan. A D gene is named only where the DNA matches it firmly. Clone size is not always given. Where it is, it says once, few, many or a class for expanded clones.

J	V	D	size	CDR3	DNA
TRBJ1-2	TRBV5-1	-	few	CASSLASNYGYTF	TGCGCCAGCAGCTTGGCGAGTAACTATGGCTACACCTTC
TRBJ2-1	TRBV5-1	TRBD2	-	CASRLAGGGPNEQFF	TGCGCCAGCCGCCTCGCGGGAGGGGGCCCCAATGAGCAGTTCTTC
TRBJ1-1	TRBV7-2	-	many	CASSFNRVTEAFF	TGTGCCAGCAGCTTTAACAGGGTCACTGAAGCTTTCTTT
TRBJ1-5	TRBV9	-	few	CASSVAILVGCCNQPQHF	TGTGCCAGCAGCGTAGCGATTCTTGTGGGTTGCTGCAATCAGCCCCAGCATTTT
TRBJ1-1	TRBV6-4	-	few	CASTGLGTEAFF	TGTGCCAGCACCGGATTGGGCACTGAAGCTTTCTTT
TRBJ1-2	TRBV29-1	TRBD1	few	CSVEGLGGLSYGYTF	TGCAGCGTTGAAGGCCTAGGGGGCCTTAGCTATGGCTACACCTTC
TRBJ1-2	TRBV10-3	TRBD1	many	CATSNRDRSNYGYTF	TGTGCCACTAGCAACCGGGACAGATCTAACTATGGCTACACCTTC
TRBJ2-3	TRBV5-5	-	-	CASSLTSDRFTDTQYF	TGTGCCAGCAGCTTAACGAGTGACAGATTCACAGATACGCAGTATTTT
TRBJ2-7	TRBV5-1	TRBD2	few	CASSLGTSGRTLYEQYF	TGCGCCAGCAGCTTAGGGACTAGCGGGAGGACCCTCTACGAGCAGTACTTC
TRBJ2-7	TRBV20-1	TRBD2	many	CSARIRGRTDEQYF	TGCAGTGCTAGAATTCGCGGGAGGACGGACGAGCAGTACTTC
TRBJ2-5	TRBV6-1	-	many	CASSVVWRPLQETQYF	TGTGCCAGCAGTGTGGTGTGGAGACCGCTCCAAGAGACCCAGTACTTC
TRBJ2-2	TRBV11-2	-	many	CASSYFQGSTSGELFF	TGTGCCAGCAGTTATTTTCAGGGTTCTACTAGCGGGGAGCTGTTTTTT
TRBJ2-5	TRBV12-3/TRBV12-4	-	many	CASSSDYGETQYF	TGTGCCAGCAGCTCGGACTACGGGGAGACCCAGTACTTC
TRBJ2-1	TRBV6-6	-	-	CASSYSMASSYNEQFF	TGTGCCAGCAGTTACTCGATGGCTAGCTCCTACAATGAGCAGTTCTTC
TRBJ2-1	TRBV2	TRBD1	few	CASRGQGGIYNEQFF	TGTGCCAGCAGGGGACAGGGGGGTATATACAATGAGCAGTTCTTC
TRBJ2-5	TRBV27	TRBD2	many	CASTRTSGSQGETQYF	TGTGCCAGCACCCGGACTAGCGGGAGTCAGGGAGAGACCCAGTACTTC
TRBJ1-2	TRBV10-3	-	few	CAIGAVYGYTF	TGTGCCATCGGGGCCGTATATGGCTACACCTTC
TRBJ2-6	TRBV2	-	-	CASRNLRSGANVLTF	TGTGCCAGCAGGAACCTGAGATCTGGGGCCAACGTCCTGACTTTC
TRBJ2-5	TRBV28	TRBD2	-	CASSRTGGQYF	TGTGCCAGCAGTCGCACGGGAGGCCAGTACTTC
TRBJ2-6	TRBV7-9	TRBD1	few	CASKTGTGRSGANVLTF	TGTGCCAGCAAGACCGGGACAGGGAGGTCTGGGGCCAACGTCCTGACTTTC
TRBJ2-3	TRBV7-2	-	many	CASSLQLTTDTQYF	TGTGCCAGCAGCTTACAGCTGACAACAGATACGCAGTATTTT
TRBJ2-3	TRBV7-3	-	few	CASSVAPGAADTQYF	TGTGCCAGCAGCGTAGCTCCGGGAGCGGCAGATACGCAGTATTTT
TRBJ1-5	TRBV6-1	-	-	CASSQGIRQPQHF	TGTGCCAGCAGTCAGGGAATTAGGCAGCCCCAGCATTTT
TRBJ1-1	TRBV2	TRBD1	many	CASTTGGFEAFF	TGTGCCAGCACAACAGGGGGGTTTGAAGCTTTCTTT
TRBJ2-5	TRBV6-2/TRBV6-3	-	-	CASDAGTQYF	TGTGCCAGCGACGCAGGGACCCAGTACTTC
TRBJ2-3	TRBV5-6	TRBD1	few	CASSLLGTGGEADTQYF	TGTGCCAGCAGCTTGCTCGGGACAGGGGGCGAGGCCGATACGCAGTATTTT
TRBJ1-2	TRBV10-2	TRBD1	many	CASSRQGDYGYTF	TGCGCCAGCAGTAGACAGGGAGACTATGGCTACACCTTC
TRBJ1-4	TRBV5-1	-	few	CASSLGQGREKLFF	TGCGCCAGCAGCTTGGGGCAGGGCCGGGAAAAACTGTTTTTT
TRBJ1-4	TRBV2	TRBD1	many	CASSEQGASNEKLFF	TGTGCCAGCAGTGAACAGGGGGCGTCTAATGAAAAACTGTTTTTT
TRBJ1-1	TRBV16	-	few	CASSHSSGNTEAFF	TGTGCCAGCAGCCACAGTAGTGGGAACACTGAAGCTTTCTTT
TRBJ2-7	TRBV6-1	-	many	CASRKQGTGEQYF	TGTGCCAGCAGAAAACAGGGGACTGGCGAGCAGTACTTC
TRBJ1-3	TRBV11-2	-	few	CASSSQVKAGNTIYF	TGTGCCAGCAGCTCACAGGTCAAAGCTGGAAACACCATATATTTT
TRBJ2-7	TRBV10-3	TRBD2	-	CAISVGGEEYEQYF	TGTGCCATCAGTGTGGGAGGGGAGGAGTACGAGCAGTACTTC